This TCR beta chain originates from a study of T cells in Graves' hyperthyroidism and ophthalmopathy. Study at large: Peripheral blood was acquired at first diagnosis, ahead of any therapy whatsoever.

Clinical symptoms, serum thyroxine and TRAb, thyroid ultrasound and orbital computed tomography together formed the diagnostic basis. There are many counts of this clonotype. Amplification yielded TCR beta CDR3 regions, with RNA transcripts as the source. Researchers ran a first-round RT-PCR on the TCR CDR3 using the HTBI primer set. One entry per CDR3 protein results from TCRdb running MiXCR on the multiplex PCR reads. The profile covers hundreds of thousands of distinct CDR3 sequences, with about 25% appearing a single time and 70% to 75% taken by the ten largest. Trimming took off 6 bases at V and 0 bases at J, with 14 bases between the two ends. The germline V gene has CDR1 DFQATT and CDR2 SNEGSKA (reference sequence). The CDR3 extends over 14 amino acids.

The chain is built from TRBV20-1 and TRBJ1-1; D unclear. The source material was blood. The sequence derives from a man aged 50-60 years with Graves' hyperthyroidism. In DNA form, the CDR3 reads TGCAGTGCCCCTAGGACGTTCGTGAACACTGAAGCTTTCTTT. It yields the protein CSAPRTFVNTEAFF.